This T cell receptor (beta chain) was observed in a study of shared clonotypes between healthy human individuals. This CDR3 contains 11 residues. Germline CDR1 and CDR2: SGHNT and YENEEA. Between the trimmed V and J ends, which lost 5 bases and 8 bases, there was a span of 6 bases. A few counts support this clone. The antigen is undetermined. Regarding the study as a whole: Naive CD4 clonotypes overlapped across a handful of donors at about 5.2%.

Measured with immunoSEQ multiplex PCR; TCRdb has only the in-frame clones, and not every one. The table lists over a million clones, around 82% of them singletons. The receptor comes from a man younger than 35 in good health. Some clones in this sample may be carry-over from other donors' samples. V is TRBV11-3 and J is TRBJ2-2, with D maybe TRBD1 (5 bases). Sequencing was performed on memory CD4+ T cells from PBMCs. As to subset: CD45RA-negative fraction. Here the CDR3 reads CASSKGGELFF. The CDR3 nucleotides are TGTGCCAGCAGCAAGGGGGGGGAGCTGTTTTTT. The full variable domain, with the rest looked up from reference TRBV11-3 and TRBJ2-2, is EAGVVQSPRYKIIEKKQPVAFWCNPISGHNTLYWYLQNLGQGPELLIRYENEEAVDDSQLPKDRFSAERLKGVDSTLKIQPAELGDSAVYLCASSKGGELFFGEGSRLTVL.